A selection of T cell receptor beta chains follows, all from one sample in a study of OX40 agonist ivuxolimab in advanced cancers. Generated by immunoSEQ multiplex PCR, the TCRdb table keeps only in-frame clones and is missing some. The repertoire holds around 29,000 clones, with roughly 87% as singletons. This sample comprised CD4+ or CD8+ T cells sorted from blood, obtained in a trial of the OX40 agonist ivuxolimab. Source of these receptors: an adult with an advanced solid tumor such as melanoma, head and neck, liver or kidney cancer. Each CDR3 is given with its conserved first and last residue. D genes are given only for firm matches. Clone size is shown for a subset of rows, as once, few, many or a class of expanded clone.

abundance	v_gene	d_gene	j_gene	CDR3nt	CDR3aa
NA	TRBV2	NA	TRBJ2-1	TGTGCCAGCAGTCACAGGGTGGATGAGCAGTTCTTC	CASSHRVDEQFF
NA	TRBV5-1	NA	TRBJ2-7	TGCGCCAGCAGCTCCAATGACGGAAAACCCTACGAGCAGTACTTC	CASSSNDGKPYEQYF
NA	TRBV2	NA	TRBJ2-1	TGTGCCAGCAGCGCCATCCCCTACAATGAGCAGTTCTTC	CASSAIPYNEQFF
NA	TRBV10-3	TRBD2	TRBJ2-7	TGTGCCATCCTAGCGGGGGCCCCAATATACGAGCAGTACTTC	CAILAGAPIYEQYF
few	TRBV9	NA	TRBJ1-3	TGTGCCAGCAGCGTCGGAGAGGTTTCGGGAAACACCATATATTTT	CASSVGEVSGNTIYF
NA	TRBV9	NA	TRBJ1-4	TGTGCCAGCAGCGCCCGGGAACCAACTAATGAAAAACTGTTTTTT	CASSAREPTNEKLFF
NA	TRBV13	NA	TRBJ2-5	TGTGCCAGCAGCTTAGGGACCGCTCGGGCCCAGTACTTC	CASSLGTARAQYF
few	TRBV4-1	TRBD1	TRBJ1-1	TGCGCCAGCAGCCAGGGACAGACGAACACTGAAGCTTTCTTT	CASSQGQTNTEAFF
once	TRBV6-1	TRBD1	TRBJ2-3	TGTGCCAGCAGCGACCTGGACAGGGTAACAGATACGCAGTATTTT	CASSDLDRVTDTQYF
few	TRBV5-1	TRBD1	TRBJ2-2	TGCGCCAGCGGACTCGATCATTCAGGGGGCGCGAACACCGGGGAGCTGTTTTTT	CASGLDHSGGANTGELFF
NA	TRBV2	NA	TRBJ1-2	TGTGCCAGCAGTTCCTTAGTTCGGAGCTACACCTTC	CASSSLVRSYTF
NA	TRBV19	NA	TRBJ1-2	TGTGCCAGTAGTATAGGAGGGTCTGGCTACACCTTC	CASSIGGSGYTF
NA	TRBV7-2	TRBD2	TRBJ2-1	TGTGCCAGCAGCTTGACTAGCGGAGTTTGGGGGGATGAGCAGTTCTTC	CASSLTSGVWGDEQFF
NA	TRBV4-2	TRBD2	TRBJ2-7	TGTGCCAGCAGCCAAGATGGGAGGGTCACTGACGAGCAGTACTTC	CASSQDGRVTDEQYF
NA	TRBV7-7	TRBD2	TRBJ2-3	TGTGCCAGCAGCCCGTGGGGTAGCGGGGGGGCAGGCCCAGATACGCAGTATTTT	CASSPWGSGGAGPDTQYF